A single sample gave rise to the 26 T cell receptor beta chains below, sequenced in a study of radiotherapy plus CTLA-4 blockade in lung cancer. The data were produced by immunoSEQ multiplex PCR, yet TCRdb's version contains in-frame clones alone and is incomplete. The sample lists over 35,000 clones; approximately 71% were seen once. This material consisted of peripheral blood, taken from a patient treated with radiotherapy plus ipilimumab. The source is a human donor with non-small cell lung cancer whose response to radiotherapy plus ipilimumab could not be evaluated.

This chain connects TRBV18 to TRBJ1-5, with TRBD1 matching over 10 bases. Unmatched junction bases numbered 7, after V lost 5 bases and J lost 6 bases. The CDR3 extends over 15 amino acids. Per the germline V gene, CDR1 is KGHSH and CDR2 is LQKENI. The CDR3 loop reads CASSTDRGLGQPQHF. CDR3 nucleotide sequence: TGTGCCAGCTCAACTGACAGGGGGCTGGGTCAGCCCCAGCATTTT. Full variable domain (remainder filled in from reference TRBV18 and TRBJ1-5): NAGVMQNPRHLVRRRGQEARLRCSPMKGHSHVYWYRQLPEEGLKFMVYLQKENIIDESGMPKERFSAEFPKEGPSILRIQQVVRGDSAAYFCASSTDRGLGQPQHFGDGTRLSIL.

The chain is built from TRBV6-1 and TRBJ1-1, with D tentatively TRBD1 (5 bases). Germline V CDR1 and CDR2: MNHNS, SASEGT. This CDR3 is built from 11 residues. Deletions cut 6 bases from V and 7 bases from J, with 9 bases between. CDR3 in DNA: TGTGCCAGCAGCCAGGGATATGAAGCTTTCTTT. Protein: CASSQGYEAFF.

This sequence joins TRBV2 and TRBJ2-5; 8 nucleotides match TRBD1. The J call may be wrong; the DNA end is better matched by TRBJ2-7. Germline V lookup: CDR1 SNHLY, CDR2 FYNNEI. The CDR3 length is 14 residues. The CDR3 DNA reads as TGTGCCAGCAGTAGACAGGGGACACGATACGAGCAGTACTTC. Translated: CASSRQGTRYEQYF.

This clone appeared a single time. This CDR3 is CASSRIFAGGPIYEQYF. CDR3 DNA: TGCGCCAGCAGCCGCATCTTTGCGGGAGGGCCTATTTACGAGCAGTACTTC. The chain carries TRBV4-1 and TRBJ2-7, with TRBD2 identical over 9 bases. Germline CDR1 is MGHRA and CDR2 is YSYEKL. With V trimmed by 4 bases and J by 4 bases, 14 bases remained unmatched. This CDR3 has 17 amino acids.

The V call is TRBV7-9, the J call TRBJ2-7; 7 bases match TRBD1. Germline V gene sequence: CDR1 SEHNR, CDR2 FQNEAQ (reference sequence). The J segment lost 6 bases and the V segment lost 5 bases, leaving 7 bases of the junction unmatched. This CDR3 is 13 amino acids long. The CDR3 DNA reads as TGTGCCAGCAGCGGGGACAGCCGGCTCGAGCAGTACTTC. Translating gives CASSGDSRLEQYF.

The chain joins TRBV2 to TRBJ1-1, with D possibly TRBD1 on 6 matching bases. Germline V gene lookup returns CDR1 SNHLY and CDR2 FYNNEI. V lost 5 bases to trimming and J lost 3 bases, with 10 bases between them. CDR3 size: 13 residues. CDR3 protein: CASSPAGDTEAFF. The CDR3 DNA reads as TGTGCCAGCAGTCCAGCAGGGGACACTGAAGCTTTCTTT. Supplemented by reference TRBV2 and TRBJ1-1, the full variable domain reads EPEVTQTPSHQVTQMGQEVILRCVPISNHLYFYWYRQILGQKVEFLVSFYNNEISEKSEIFDDQFSVERPDGSNFTLKIRSTKLEDSAMYFCASSPAGDTEAFFGQGTRLTVV.

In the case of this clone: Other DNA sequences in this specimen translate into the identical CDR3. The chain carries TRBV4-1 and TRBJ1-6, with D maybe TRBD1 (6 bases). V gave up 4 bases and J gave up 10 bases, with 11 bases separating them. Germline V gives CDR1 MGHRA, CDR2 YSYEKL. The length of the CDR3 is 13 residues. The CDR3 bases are TGCGCCAGCAGCCGGGACATTGGATCACCCCTCCACTTT. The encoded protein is CASSRDIGSPLHF.

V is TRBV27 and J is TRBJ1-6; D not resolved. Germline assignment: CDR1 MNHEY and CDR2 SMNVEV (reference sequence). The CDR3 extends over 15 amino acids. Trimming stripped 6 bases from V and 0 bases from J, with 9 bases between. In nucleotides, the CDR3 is TGTGCCAGCAGGCCAATGAGCTCCTATAATTCACCCCTCCACTTT. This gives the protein CASRPMSSYNSPLHF.

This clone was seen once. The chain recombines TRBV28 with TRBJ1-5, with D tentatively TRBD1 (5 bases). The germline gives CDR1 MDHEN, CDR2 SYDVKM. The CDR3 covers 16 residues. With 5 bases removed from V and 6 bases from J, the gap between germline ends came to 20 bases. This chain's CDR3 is CASSPSVGGTGQPQHF. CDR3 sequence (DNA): TGTGCCAGCAGTCCATCCGTCGGGGGTACAGGTCAGCCCCAGCATTTT.

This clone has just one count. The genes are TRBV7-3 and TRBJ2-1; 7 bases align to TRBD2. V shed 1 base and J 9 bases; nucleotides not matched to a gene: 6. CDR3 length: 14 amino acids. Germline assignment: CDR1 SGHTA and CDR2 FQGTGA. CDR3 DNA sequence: TGTGCCAGCAGCTTAAGTTTCGGGGAGGGTGAGCAGTTCTTC. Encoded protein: CASSLSFGEGEQFF.

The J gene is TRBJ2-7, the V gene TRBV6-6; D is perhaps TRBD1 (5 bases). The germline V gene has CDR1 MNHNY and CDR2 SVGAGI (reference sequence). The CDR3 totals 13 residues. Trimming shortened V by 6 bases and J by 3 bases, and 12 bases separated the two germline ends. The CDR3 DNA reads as TGTGCCAGCAGCTCAGACAGCCTCTACGAGCAGTACTTC. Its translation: CASSSDSLYEQYF.

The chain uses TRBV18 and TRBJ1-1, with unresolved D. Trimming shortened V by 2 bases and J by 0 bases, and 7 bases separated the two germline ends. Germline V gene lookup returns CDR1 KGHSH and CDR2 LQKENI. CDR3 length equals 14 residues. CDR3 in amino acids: CASSPGRLNTEAFF. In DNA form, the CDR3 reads TGTGCCAGCTCACCAGGCAGGCTGAACACTGAAGCTTTCTTT.

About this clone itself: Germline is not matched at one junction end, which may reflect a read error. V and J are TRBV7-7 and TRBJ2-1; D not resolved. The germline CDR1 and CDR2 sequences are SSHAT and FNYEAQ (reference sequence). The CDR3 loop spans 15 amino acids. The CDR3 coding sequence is TGTGCTAGCAGCTTACCAAGCACAGATGGCAATGAGCAGTTCTTC. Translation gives CASSLPSTDGNEQFF.

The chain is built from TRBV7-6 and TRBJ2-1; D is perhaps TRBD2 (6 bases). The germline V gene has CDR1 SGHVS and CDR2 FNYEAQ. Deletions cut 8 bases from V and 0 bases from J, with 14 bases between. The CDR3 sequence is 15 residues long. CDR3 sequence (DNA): TGTGCCAGCCCCCGGGGGACCCACTCCTACAATGAGCAGTTCTTC. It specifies CASPRGTHSYNEQFF.

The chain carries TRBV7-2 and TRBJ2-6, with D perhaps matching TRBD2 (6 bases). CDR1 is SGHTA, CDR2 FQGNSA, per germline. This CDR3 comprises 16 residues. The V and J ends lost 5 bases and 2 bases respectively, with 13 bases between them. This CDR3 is CASSPSLATGANVLTF. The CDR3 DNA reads TGTGCCAGCAGCCCCTCCCTAGCGACTGGGGCCAACGTCCTGACTTTC.

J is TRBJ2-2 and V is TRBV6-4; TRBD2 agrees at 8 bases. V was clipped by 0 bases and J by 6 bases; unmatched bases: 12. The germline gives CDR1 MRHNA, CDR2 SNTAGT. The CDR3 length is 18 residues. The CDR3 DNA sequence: TGTGCCAGCAGTGACTCGGGGCCGGGACTAGAAGCGTCCGGGGAGCTGTTTTTT. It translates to CASSDSGPGLEASGELFF.

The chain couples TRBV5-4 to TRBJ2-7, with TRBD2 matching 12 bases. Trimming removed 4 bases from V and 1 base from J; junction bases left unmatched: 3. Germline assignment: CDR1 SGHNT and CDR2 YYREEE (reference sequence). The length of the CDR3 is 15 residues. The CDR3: CASSAGLAGSYEQYF. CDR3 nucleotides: TGTGCCAGCAGCGCCGGACTAGCGGGGTCCTACGAGCAGTACTTC.

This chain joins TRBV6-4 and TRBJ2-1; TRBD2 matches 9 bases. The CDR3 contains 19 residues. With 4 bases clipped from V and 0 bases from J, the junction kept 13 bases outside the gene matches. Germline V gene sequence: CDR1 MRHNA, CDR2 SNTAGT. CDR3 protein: CASSGREGRGVYSYNEQFF. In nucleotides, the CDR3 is TGTGCCAGCAGTGGGCGGGAGGGTCGCGGGGTCTACTCCTACAATGAGCAGTTCTTC.

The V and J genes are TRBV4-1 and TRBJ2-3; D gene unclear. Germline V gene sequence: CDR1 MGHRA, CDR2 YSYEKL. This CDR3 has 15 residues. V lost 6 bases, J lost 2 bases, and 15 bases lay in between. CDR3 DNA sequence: TGCGCCAGCAGTAGACTCCCTTCAACCACAGATACGCAGTATTTT. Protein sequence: CASSRLPSTTDTQYF.

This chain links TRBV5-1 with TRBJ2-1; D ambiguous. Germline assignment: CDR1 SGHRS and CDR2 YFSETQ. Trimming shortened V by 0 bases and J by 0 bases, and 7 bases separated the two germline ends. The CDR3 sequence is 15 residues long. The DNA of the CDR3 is TGCGCCAGCAGCTTGGCTACCGGCTCCTACAATGAGCAGTTCTTC. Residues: CASSLATGSYNEQFF.

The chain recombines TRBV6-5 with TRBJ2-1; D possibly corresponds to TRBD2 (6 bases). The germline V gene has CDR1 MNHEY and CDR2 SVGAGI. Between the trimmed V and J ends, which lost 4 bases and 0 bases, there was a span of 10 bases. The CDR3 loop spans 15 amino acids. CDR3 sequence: CASSLPGVSYNEQFF. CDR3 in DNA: TGTGCCAGCAGTTTACCGGGGGTCTCCTACAATGAGCAGTTCTTC.

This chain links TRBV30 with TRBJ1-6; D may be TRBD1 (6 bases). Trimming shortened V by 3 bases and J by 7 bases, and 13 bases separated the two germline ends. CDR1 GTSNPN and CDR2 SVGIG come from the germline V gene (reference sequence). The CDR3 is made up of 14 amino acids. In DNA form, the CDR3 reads TGTGCCTGGAGCAAGAAAGGGGGAAATTCACCCCTCCACTTT. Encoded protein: CAWSKKGGNSPLHF.

The CDR3 protein is CATSTSRWAKNIQYF. For the CDR3, the DNA is TGTGCCACCAGCACTTCCAGATGGGCCAAAAACATTCAGTACTTC. V gene TRBV15 combines with J gene TRBJ2-4; D is undetermined. Looked up from germline, CDR1 is LNHNV and CDR2 is YYDKDF (reference sequence). The CDR3 spans 15 residues. V dropped 4 bases and J dropped 1 base, with 11 bases sitting between them.

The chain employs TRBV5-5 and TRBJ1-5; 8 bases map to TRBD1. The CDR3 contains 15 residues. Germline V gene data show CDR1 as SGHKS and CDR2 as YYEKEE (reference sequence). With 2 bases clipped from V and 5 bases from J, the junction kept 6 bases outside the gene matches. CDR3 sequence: CASSFSQGEYQPQHF. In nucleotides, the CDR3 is TGTGCCAGCAGCTTTTCACAGGGGGAATATCAGCCCCAGCATTTT.

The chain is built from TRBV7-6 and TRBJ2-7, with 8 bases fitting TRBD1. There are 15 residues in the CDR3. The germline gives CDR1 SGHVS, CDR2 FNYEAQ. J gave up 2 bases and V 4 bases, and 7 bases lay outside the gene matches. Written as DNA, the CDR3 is TGTGCCAGCAGCTCAGGACAGGGTCCTGCCTACGAGCAGTACTTC. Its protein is CASSSGQGPAYEQYF.

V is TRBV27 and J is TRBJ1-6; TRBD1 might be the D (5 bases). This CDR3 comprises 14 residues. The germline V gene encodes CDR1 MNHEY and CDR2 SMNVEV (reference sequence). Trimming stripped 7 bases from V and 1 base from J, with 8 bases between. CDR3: CASTYRSYNSPLHF. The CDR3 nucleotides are TGTGCCAGCACCTACAGGTCCTATAATTCACCCCTCCACTTT.